This T cell receptor beta chain was captured in a study of graft-versus-host responses after intestinal transplantation (dated by TCRdb to the early 2020s). About the full investigation: The transplants that recipients got were multivisceral, liver-intestinal, or isolated intestinal. Every recipient was given anti-thymocyte globulin induction, followed by approximately 3 years of maintenance tacrolimus and steroids. Graft-versus-host and host-versus-graft alloreactive T cell clones were tracked in the graft, circulation and bone marrow after intestinal transplantation using bulk TCR-beta CDR3 sequencing. To identify alloreactive clones, pre-transplant mixed lymphocyte reaction products were sequenced and compared with unstimulated pre-transplant donor and recipient T cells. Of the 20 to 25 intestinal transplant recipients enrolled in the cohort, one of whom was a retransplant, a few patients without pretransplant specimens were excluded. Donor T cell macrochimerism was defined as a peak of at least 4% donor T cells among recipient peripheral blood mononuclear cells. Samples from a few later patients were sequenced in-house on an Illumina MiSeq with MiXCR processing rather than by the commercial service.

Library construction relied on the immunoSEQ multiplex PCR assay. For most patients, high-throughput TCR-beta CDR3 sequencing of genomic DNA was performed by Adaptive Biotechnologies. As for the original processing: Adaptive's ImmunoSEQ software supplied the TCR sequencing data for about 18 patients, while MiXCR and VDJtools were used to process a few other patients. CDR3 nucleotide sequences shared between donor and recipient were removed because their origin could not be assigned. Alloreactive clones required at least 2-fold expansion over unstimulated cells and minimum CFSE-low frequency of 0.002% (template counts) or 0.001% (read counts). Clones were considered mappable if detected in sequenced pre-transplant spleen, lymph node, or MLR CFSE-low populations of the donor or recipient. The cumulative frequency of alloreactive clones was calculated as a percentage of all sequences, weighted by copy number. In TCRdb, the immuneACCESS table is reduced to in-frame sequences with V and J assigned. These tables do not hold every clone; where another copy was compared, an unresolved V gene accounts for under half, and the others remain unexplained. D and trimming come from the DNA, and the V and J calls and clone size come from that table. The sample yields roughly 28,000 clones; around 92% were counted once. The leading ten clones occupy 0.72% of the sample.

The study at large found these results: GvH clones were found in recipient bone marrow, and some of the GvH clones appeared earlier in ileal mucosa or blood, which is consistent with an intestinal mucosal origin. In patients with donor T cell macrochimerism, the allografts had high GvH to HvG T cell clonal ratios. The conclusions were limited by the relatively low number and heterogeneity of the intestinal transplant patients. Peak levels of circulating GvH clones were associated with declines in HvG clones early after transplant.

For this clone: Its target antigen remains unknown. Base quality data are lacking; no much larger clone is found one base away.

The CDR3 contains 13 residues, cysteine and phenylalanine counted. Here the CDR3 DNA is all that survives: 39 bases in frame from base 1. V loses 3 bases, J loses 5 bases, and the germline ends lie 11 bases apart. CDR1 and CDR2 were assigned from the germline V gene as MGHDK and SYGVNS. Blood samples were collected up to 4 times in the first month after transplant and then at least monthly when available. Recombination connected TRBV25-1 to TRBJ2-7, and possibly TRBD1, on 5 matching bases. This TCR was recovered from a human patient who received an intestinal transplant, so some T cells may come from the graft donor. Sequenced material: PBMCs, taken just over 65 days after intestinal transplant. This receptor carries the CDR3 CASSDLDSHEQYF. The sequenced DNA: TGTGCCAGCAGTGATTTAGACAGCCACGAGCAGTACTTC.